A selection of T cell receptor beta chains follows, all from one sample in a study of T cells after yellow fever vaccination. TCRdb recomputed calls from the 5' RACE reads with MiXCR, one row per CDR3 protein. The sample holds around 350,000 distinct CDR3 sequences, roughly 6.2% seen once. The input for sequencing was PBMCs, taken 5 days after the yellow fever booster vaccination. These receptors originate from a man aged 30-40 years who received the YFV17D yellow fever vaccine. The CDR3 runs from the conserved cysteine through the conserved F or W. A D gene is named only where the DNA matches it firmly. Some rows have no size entry. The others give once, few or many, or a class for an expanded clone.

j_call clone_size v_call d_call cdr3_aa cdr3_nt
TRBJ2-7 many TRBV12-3/TRBV12-4 . CASNRAGNEQYF TGTGCCAGCAACAGGGCGGGGAACGAGCAGTACTTC
TRBJ2-5 . TRBV20-1 . CSARDLSLETQYF TGCAGTGCTAGAGATCTGTCTTTGGAGACCCAGTACTTC
TRBJ1-2 . TRBV20-1 . CSAQDSLNYGYTF TGCAGTGCCCAGGACAGCCTTAACTATGGCTACACCTTC
TRBJ2-7 few TRBV12-3/TRBV12-4 . CASSLGTTSEQYF TGTGCCAGCAGTTTAGGGACAACCTCCGAGCAGTACTTC
TRBJ2-1 . TRBV12-3/TRBV12-4 . CASSLSRWTDASSYNEQFF TGTGCCAGCAGTTTAAGTAGGTGGACAGATGCTAGCTCCTACAATGAGCAGTTCTTC
TRBJ2-7 . TRBV6-5 TRBD1 CASSYSSLAETGLGEQYF TGTGCCAGCAGTTACTCATCTCTCGCCGAGACAGGGCTGGGCGAGCAGTACTTC
TRBJ2-3 . TRBV7-2 TRBD2 CANSLAGLASTDTQYF TGTGCCAACAGCTTGGCAGGACTAGCGAGCACAGATACGCAGTATTTT
TRBJ2-3 . TRBV5-4 . CASSPGHWTDTQYF TGTGCCAGCAGCCCGGGACATTGGACAGATACGCAGTATTTT
TRBJ2-6 few TRBV12-3/TRBV12-4 TRBD2 CASSLKVRGLAGSSGANVLTF TGTGCCAGCAGTTTAAAGGTTCGGGGACTAGCGGGAAGCTCTGGGGCCAACGTCCTGACTTTC
TRBJ2-7 . TRBV5-1 . CASSSPRGTFSPYEQYF TGCGCCAGCAGCTCCCCCCGGGGGACCTTTTCCCCCTACGAGCAGTACTTC
TRBJ1-1 few TRBV15 TRBD1 CATSKNRGANTEAFF TGTGCCACCAGCAAGAACAGGGGGGCGAACACTGAAGCTTTCTTT
TRBJ2-7 . TRBV20-1 . CSARTGERYEQYF TGCAGTGCTAGAACGGGAGAGCGGTACGAGCAGTACTTC
TRBJ2-5 many TRBV7-2 . CASSRDPTGETQYF TGTGCCAGCAGCCGCGACCCCACCGGGGAGACCCAGTACTTC
TRBJ2-3 many TRBV30 . CAWDRDKNTDTQYF TGTGCCTGGGACCGGGACAAAAACACAGATACGCAGTATTTT
TRBJ2-5 few TRBV7-2 TRBD2 CASSSITSGTETQYF TGTGCCAGCAGCTCAATCACTAGCGGGACGGAGACCCAGTACTTC
TRBJ2-3 many TRBV18 TRBD2 CASSPPGLAFIDTQYF TGTGCCAGCTCACCACCGGGACTAGCTTTTATCGATACGCAGTATTTT
TRBJ1-4 . TRBV9 TRBD1 CASSIQGTTNEKLFF TGTGCCAGCAGCATACAGGGGACCACTAATGAAAAACTGTTTTTT
TRBJ2-1 . TRBV14 . CASSQGPRRFF TGTGCCAGCAGCCAAGGGCCCAGAAGGTTCTTC
TRBJ2-4 many TRBV12-3/TRBV12-4 TRBD1 CASSQGASNIQYF TGTGCCAGCAGCCAGGGGGCCTCAAACATTCAGTACTTC
TRBJ2-2 . TRBV19 . CACSQERDTGELFF TGTGCCTGCTCACAGGAACGGGACACCGGGGAGCTGTTTTTT
TRBJ2-1 many TRBV20-1 . CSASADNEQFF TGCAGTGCGTCTGCAGACAATGAGCAGTTCTTC
TRBJ2-2 many TRBV27 . CASSYEGENTGELFF TGTGCCAGCAGTTACGAGGGAGAAAACACCGGGGAGCTGTTTTTT
TRBJ2-5 many TRBV7-8 . CASSLGDIQETQYF TGTGCCAGCAGCCTCGGGGACATCCAAGAGACCCAGTACTTC
TRBJ1-3 few TRBV5-8 . CASSLVPGRHSGNTIYF TGTGCCAGCAGCTTGGTTCCCGGACGGCACTCTGGAAACACCATATATTTT